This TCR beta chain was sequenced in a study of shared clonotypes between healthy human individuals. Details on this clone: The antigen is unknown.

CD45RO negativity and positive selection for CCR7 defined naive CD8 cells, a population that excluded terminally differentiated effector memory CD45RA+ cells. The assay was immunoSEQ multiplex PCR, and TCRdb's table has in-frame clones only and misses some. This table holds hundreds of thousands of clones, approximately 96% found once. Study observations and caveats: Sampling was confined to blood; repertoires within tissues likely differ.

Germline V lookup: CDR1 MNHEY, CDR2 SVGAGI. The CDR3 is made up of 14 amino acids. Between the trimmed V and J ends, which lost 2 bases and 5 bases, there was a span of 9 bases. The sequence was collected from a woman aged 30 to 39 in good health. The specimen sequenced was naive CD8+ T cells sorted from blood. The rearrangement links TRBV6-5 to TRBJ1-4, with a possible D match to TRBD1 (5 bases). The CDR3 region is CASSYQQGNEKLFF. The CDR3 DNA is TGTGCCAGCAGTTACCAGCAGGGAAATGAAAAACTGTTTTTT.